Reported below is one T cell receptor (beta chain). The specificity of this receptor is unknown. No qualities accompany the bases; no much larger clone lies one base away. The instrument given in TCRdb is Illumina NovaSeq 6000. TCR cDNA was made using 5'RACE template switching, a step that added a universal primer site and unique molecular identifiers. cDNA synthesis was primed from both the TCR alpha and TCR beta constant segments. Library amplification used two PCR steps, and the second PCR step added sample barcodes and sequencing adapters. Libraries were sequenced on Illumina HiSeq 2500 (2x100 bp) or NovaSeq (2x150 bp). The study's processing was this. MIGEC handled demultiplexing of reads and collapsing into UMI consensus sequences, while MiXCR performed V(D)J alignment. Vaccine-responding clonotypes were identified with edgeR using replicate PBMC samples, with FDR below 0.01 and a log2 fold change above 5 up to day 15 being required. CD4 or CD8 identity was assigned to each bulk clonotype according to whether the clonotype was present at higher abundance in the sequenced CD4 repertoire or the sequenced CD8 repertoire. TCRdb reprocessing: public reads trimmed at Q25 with fastp, clones called with MiXCR, in-frame beta chains kept. When rows share a CDR3 protein, they turn into one entry using the most common DNA and genes. TCRdb, rather than the study authors, made the V and J calls. Within this sample are about 300,000 distinct CDR3 sequences, with approximately 8% of them counted one time only. 3% to 4% of the sample comes from the top ten.

In the germline V gene (reference sequence), CDR1 corresponds to DFQATT and CDR2 to SNEGSKA. A distance of 17 bases separates the germline ends of V and J, which lose 0 bases and 6 bases respectively. The cysteine opens and the phenylalanine closes a CDR3 of 15 amino acids. Here the CDR3 DNA is all that survives: 45 bases in frame from base 1. Reading the label with the study, this specimen's treatment or condition is: live attenuated yellow fever vaccine strain. PBMCs were isolated from peripheral blood using a standard Ficoll-Paque protocol. CD4 and CD8 T-cell fractions were isolated with Dynabeads CD4 and CD8 positive selection kits. RNA was extracted with TriZol from bulk PBMCs, CD4 and CD8 fractions, and dextramer-positive and dextramer-negative fractions. These data belong to a study of T cells after yellow fever vaccination (dated 2019 in TCRdb). Looking at the study overall: The SMART-Seq v4 Ultra Low Input RNA kit was used to prepare libraries from fractions with low cell numbers. To follow T-cell clones before and after primary and booster YFV17D yellow fever vaccination, bulk TCR alpha and beta repertoires were sequenced over time. The cohort comprised two healthy male donors, one aged 18 to 30 and one aged 30 to 40 years. Blood was collected at multiple timepoints before and after primary and secondary immunization, and bulk PBMC replicates and cell subsets were isolated.

The paper's findings and limits, for the study overall: Only a couple of donors were included in the study, so the extent to which the findings can be generalized is limited. FACS-sorted repertoires could contain abundant contaminating clonotypes from the bulk population, so computational filtering was required. Compared with the primary T-cell response, the secondary T-cell response was faster but weaker, reaching its peak on day 5 rather than on day 15. A small share of clonotypes occurred in both CD4 and CD8 compartments, likely arising from convergent recombination. After the booster, most clones that had expanded after primary vaccination were detected again (approximately 96% of CD4 and under 90% of CD8), suggesting broad maintenance of memory.

This sequence was found in a man aged 18 to 29 who received the YFV17D yellow fever vaccine. The sample consisted of CD4+ T cells sorted from PBMCs, taken 5 days after the yellow fever booster vaccination. The chain joins TRBV20-1 to TRBJ1-1, with TRBD1 perhaps the D gene, on 5 matching bases. The DNA sequence is as follows: TGCAGTGCTAGAGAAGGGTCAACGGGAGGGGCTGAAGCTTTCTTT. The resulting protein is CSAREGSTGGAEAFF.